This is a list of T cell receptor beta chains from one sample in a study of neurological immune-mediated disorders. One entry per CDR3 protein, called by TCRdb with MiXCR from the 5' RACE reads. The sample includes just over 95,000 distinct CDR3 sequences, roughly 3.5% of them seen just once. The sequenced sample consisted of PBMCs. The receptors derive from a woman between 18 and 29 years old with multiple sclerosis. The CDR3 runs from the conserved cysteine through the conserved F or W.

>TRBJ2-7|TRBV5-1
CASSSRPGTHEQYF
>TRBJ1-2|TRBV7-2
CASSFQQGRRGYTF
>TRBJ2-2|TRBV20-1
CSARLAAVSGELFF
>TRBJ1-4|TRBV5-5
CASASSLWRREKLFF
>TRBJ2-2|TRBV7-6
CASSASEAGELFF
>TRBJ2-2|TRBV7-2
CASSSERGPNTGELFF
>TRBJ2-1|TRBV11-2
CASSLDRGTRVSNEQFF
>TRBJ2-1|TRBV19
CASSMGWGNEQFF
>TRBJ1-6|TRBV5-8
CASSIGQVDSPLHF
>TRBJ1-5|TRBV7-9
CASSSESSNQPQHF
>TRBJ2-5|TRBV28
CASSERDRGKTQYF
>TRBJ2-7|TRBV20-1
CSARGGGGLYEQYF
>TRBJ2-2|TRBV27
CASSLTFGAGELFF
>TRBJ2-7|TRBV7-2
CASSFSGFSNEQYF
>TRBJ2-5|TRBV6-5
CASSTLDRGRETQYF
>TRBJ2-7|TRBV7-9
CASSLGTTKHDEQYF
>TRBJ2-5|TRBV18
CASSPDRRERETQYF
>TRBJ2-7|TRBV4-1
CASSQEETASYEQYF
>TRBJ2-5|TRBV10-3
CAISEGQGGRETQYF
>TRBJ1-5|TRBV5-5
CASSLAARERQPQHF
>TRBJ2-6|TRBV5-1
CASSLITGGSGANVLTF
>TRBJ1-2|TRBV12-3/TRBV12-4
CASSPGTAHGYTF
>TRBJ1-1|TRBV3-1
CASSQDFGGTEAFF
>TRBJ2-1|TRBV28
CASSFLYARGNNEQFF
>TRBJ2-1|TRBV5-1
CASSLATKGKDDEQFF
>TRBJ2-1|TRBV6-2/TRBV6-3
CASSYETSGGTNFNEQFF
>TRBJ2-2|TRBV7-8
CASSLGAGASTGELFF
>TRBJ2-1|TRBV12-3/TRBV12-4
CASSPRQGLSYNEQFF
>TRBJ2-7|TRBV12-3/TRBV12-4
CASSLTDRTEQYF
>TRBJ2-2|TRBV18
CASSPFTDLAPTGELFF
>TRBJ1-3|TRBV6-5
CASSRQAGNTIYF
>TRBJ1-1|TRBV12-3/TRBV12-4
CASSFGHTMNTEAFF
>TRBJ1-6|TRBV25-1
CASSGQGRALHF
>TRBJ2-2|TRBV5-1
CASSSEGTGELFF
>TRBJ1-2|TRBV6-5
CASRALQGFGYTF